These T cell receptor beta chains were read from a single sample in a study of beta chain features in type 1 diabetes. Generated by immunoSEQ multiplex PCR, the TCRdb table keeps only in-frame clones and is missing some. The repertoire holds approximately 340,000 clones, about 16% seen once, with about 0.02% in the top ten. The sequencing input was naive CD4+ T cells from blood. These receptors all come from a woman younger than 35 in good health. The CDR3 runs from the conserved cysteine through the conserved F or W. Each record gives: CDR3 length, D gene, J gene, clone size, V gene, CDR3 protein, CDR3 DNA. D genes are given only for firm matches. Expanded clones are given a class, and other clones once, few, many or no size at all.

>16|.|TRBJ2-1|few|TRBV7-8
CASSLGVPTSYNEQFF
TGTGCCAGCAGCTTAGGTGTGCCCACATCCTACAATGAGCAGTTCTTC
>14|.|TRBJ1-3|.|TRBV18
CASSPDLRGNTIYF
TGTGCCAGCTCACCAGATCTACGGGGAAACACCATATATTTT
>13|.|TRBJ1-2|few|TRBV18
CASSLDGLDGYTF
TGTGCCAGCTCACTTGATGGACTAGATGGCTACACCTTC
>16|TRBD2|TRBJ2-3|.|TRBV18
CASSPRLAGDSDTQYF
TGTGCCAGCTCACCAAGACTAGCGGGAGATTCAGATACGCAGTATTTT
>12|.|TRBJ1-2|few|TRBV6-6
CASSYWTDGYTF
TGTGCCAGCAGTTACTGGACAGATGGCTACACCTTC
>15|.|TRBJ2-7|.|TRBV28
CASSLFGGSSYEQYF
TGTGCCAGCAGTTTATTTGGAGGGAGCTCCTACGAGCAGTACTTC
>18|TRBD2|TRBJ2-3|few|TRBV28
CASSKARTSGRSTDTQYF
TGTGCCAGCAGCAAAGCCCGGACTAGCGGGAGGTCCACAGATACGCAGTATTTT
>14|.|TRBJ2-6|few|TRBV28
CASSFQGRANVLTF
TGTGCCAGCAGTTTCCAGGGAAGGGCCAACGTCCTGACTTTC
>16|TRBD2|TRBJ2-5|.|TRBV11-2
CASSLGGAGVGETQYF
TGTGCCAGCAGCTTAGGTGGTGCGGGAGTTGGGGAGACCCAGTACTTC
>14|TRBD1|TRBJ2-7|.|TRBV5-1
CASSRQGTTYEQYF
TGCGCCAGCAGCCGACAGGGTACGACCTACGAGCAGTACTTC
>15|.|TRBJ1-2|few|TRBV7-9
CASSPRQSANYGYTF
TGTGCCAGCAGCCCCAGACAGTCCGCTAACTATGGCTACACCTTC
>17|TRBD1|TRBJ1-1|few|TRBV7-9
CASSLQGGRPGDTEAFF
TGTGCCAGCAGCTTGCAAGGGGGCCGCCCGGGGGACACTGAAGCTTTCTTT
>15|TRBD1|TRBJ2-1|few|TRBV2
CASSAGTGLYHEQFF
TGTGCCAGCAGTGCTGGGACAGGGCTTTATCATGAGCAGTTCTTC
>13|.|TRBJ2-3|.|TRBV7-3
CASSPTLTDTQYF
TGTGCCAGCAGCCCGACTCTCACAGATACGCAGTATTTT
>15|.|TRBJ1-5|few|TRBV28
CASSLLQGSNQPQHF
TGTGCCAGCAGTCTTCTGCAGGGGAGCAATCAGCCCCAGCATTTT
>20|TRBD1|TRBJ2-1|few|TRBV14
CASSQNTGRQGAWGRLRQFF
TGTGCCAGCAGCCAAAATACGGGTCGACAGGGGGCCTGGGGCCGGCTGCGGCAGTTCTTC
>14|TRBD1|TRBJ2-3|once|TRBV6-4
CASSGQGAPDTQYF
TGTGCCAGCAGTGGTCAGGGGGCCCCAGATACGCAGTATTTT
>17|TRBD2|TRBJ2-6|few|TRBV28
CASSREGLSSGANVLTF
TGTGCCAGCAGCCGGGAGGGACTAAGCTCTGGGGCCAACGTCCTGACTTTC
>13|.|TRBJ2-5|.|TRBV7-2
CASSGYYQETQYF
TGTGCCAGCAGCGGTTACTACCAAGAGACCCAGTACTTC
>14|TRBD1|TRBJ2-1|.|TRBV11-3
CASSPRTGEGEQFF
TGTGCCAGCAGCCCTCGGACAGGGGAAGGTGAGCAGTTCTTC
>13|.|TRBJ1-5|.|TRBV30
CAWSVSRHQPQHF
TGTGCCTGGAGTGTATCCAGGCATCAGCCCCAGCATTTT
>14|.|TRBJ2-7|.|TRBV4-2
CASSQAWGRYEQYF
TGTGCCAGCAGCCAGGCGTGGGGGAGGTACGAGCAGTACTTC
>15|.|TRBJ1-1|few|TRBV5-1
CASSLAREPNTEAFF
TGCGCCAGCAGCTTGGCCCGCGAGCCGAACACTGAAGCTTTCTTT
>16|TRBD2|TRBJ2-7|.|TRBV30
CAWSPKGWAGAYEQYF
TGTGCCTGGAGCCCCAAGGGATGGGCGGGAGCCTACGAGCAGTACTTC
>14|TRBD1|TRBJ1-5|.|TRBV28
CASSSGQPYQPQHF
TGTGCCAGCAGTTCGGGACAGCCGTATCAGCCCCAGCATTTT
>15|.|TRBJ2-6|few|TRBV4-2
CASSQQYSGANVLTF
TGTGCCAGCAGCCAACAGTACTCTGGGGCCAACGTCCTGACTTTC
>14|TRBD1|TRBJ2-7|.|TRBV30
CAWNYRDRGYEQYF
TGTGCCTGGAATTACCGGGACAGGGGCTACGAGCAGTACTTC
>12|.|TRBJ2-3|few|TRBV29-1
CSVEQSTDTQYF
TGCAGCGTTGAACAGAGCACAGATACGCAGTATTTT
>15|.|TRBJ2-7|.|TRBV4-3
CASSQEVRAWGEQYF
TGCGCCAGCAGCCAGGAAGTCAGGGCGTGGGGCGAGCAGTACTTC
>13|.|TRBJ2-2|.|TRBV14
CASRREYTGELFF
TGTGCCAGCAGAAGAGAATACACCGGGGAGCTGTTTTTT
>15|.|TRBJ2-1|.|TRBV2
CASSERESSYNEQFF
TGTGCCAGCAGTGAGCGGGAAAGCTCCTACAATGAGCAGTTCTTC
>14|.|TRBJ2-2|.|TRBV29-1
CSVSRTWNTGELFF
TGCAGCGTTTCTAGGACTTGGAACACCGGGGAGCTGTTTTTT
>15|TRBD2|TRBJ2-3|.|TRBV9
CASSGRLGGRDTQYF
TGTGCCAGCAGCGGCCGGCTGGGCGGGAGAGATACGCAGTATTTT
>16|.|TRBJ1-5|.|TRBV7-8
CASSLEPGVGNQPQHF
TGTGCCAGCAGCTTAGAACCCGGGGTGGGCAATCAGCCCCAGCATTTT
>14|.|TRBJ2-7|few|TRBV4-1
CASSQGETRYEQYF
TGCGCCAGCAGCCAAGGGGAGACTCGGTACGAGCAGTACTTC
>10|.|TRBJ2-5|few|TRBV11-2
CASKEETQYF
TGTGCCAGCAAGGAGGAGACCCAGTACTTC
>15|TRBD1|TRBJ2-7|.|TRBV9
CASSLGQGPYYEQYF
TGTGCCAGCAGCTTGGGACAGGGGCCCTACTACGAGCAGTACTTC
>13|.|TRBJ1-1|.|TRBV27
CASSPWAGTRAFF
TGTGCCAGCAGTCCTTGGGCTGGGACTCGAGCTTTCTTT
>13|.|TRBJ2-7|.|TRBV10-3
CAIRAGGSNEQYF
TGTGCCATCAGGGCAGGGGGGTCGAACGAGCAGTACTTC
>16|TRBD1|TRBJ1-1|.|TRBV18
CASSPGQGAGYTEAFF
TGTGCCAGCTCACCCGGACAGGGGGCGGGGTACACTGAAGCTTTCTTT
>14|TRBD1|TRBJ2-3|few|TRBV19
CASSVDRGTDTQYF
TGTGCCAGTAGTGTCGACAGGGGCACAGATACGCAGTATTTT
>14|.|TRBJ1-2|once|TRBV25-1
CASSDRGLDYGYTF
TGTGCCAGCAGTGACCGGGGTCTGGACTATGGCTACACCTTC
>12|.|TRBJ1-3|few|TRBV30
CAWSGGGNTIYF
TGTGCCTGGAGTGGCGGTGGAAACACCATATATTTT
>14|.|TRBJ2-1|few|TRBV7-9
CASSLGALANEQFF
TGTGCCAGCAGCTTAGGTGCACTAGCAAATGAGCAGTTCTTC
>13|.|TRBJ2-4|few|TRBV5-6
CASGLAAADIQYF
TGTGCCAGCGGCTTGGCCGCGGCTGACATTCAGTACTTC
>13|.|TRBJ2-7|few|TRBV29-1
CSAMYDKDYEQYF
TGCAGCGCCATGTACGACAAAGACTACGAGCAGTACTTC